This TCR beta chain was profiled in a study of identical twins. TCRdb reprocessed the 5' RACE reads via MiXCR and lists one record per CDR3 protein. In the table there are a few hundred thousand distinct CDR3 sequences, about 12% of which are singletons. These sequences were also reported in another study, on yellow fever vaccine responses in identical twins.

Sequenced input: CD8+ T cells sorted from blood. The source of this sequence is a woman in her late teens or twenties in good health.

CDR3 amino acids: CASSSGRVETQYF. In DNA, the CDR3 is TGTGCCAGCAGCTCAGGGCGCGTAGAGACCCAGTACTTC. The rearrangement joins TRBV7-2 to TRBJ2-5; a weak D match, TRBD1 (5 bases). Looked up from germline, CDR1 is SGHTA and CDR2 is FQGNSA. This CDR3 spans 13 amino acids. Trimming left V 4 bases short and J 4 bases short, with 10 bases between. The full variable domain, in which reference TRBV7-2 and TRBJ2-5 provide the parts outside the CDR3, is GAGVSQSPSNKVTEKGKDVELRCDPISGHTALYWYRQSLGQGLEFLIYFQGNSAPDKSGLPSDRFSAERTGGSVSTLTIQRTQQEDSAVYLCASSSGRVETQYFGPGTRLLVL.